This is a list of T cell receptor beta chains from one sample in a study of blood T cell repertoires in COVID-19. Measured with immunoSEQ multiplex PCR; TCRdb has only the in-frame clones, and not every one. The profile shows 150,000 to 200,000 clones, 90% to 95% of them singletons. Source material: peripheral blood. Source of these receptors: a man aged 45-65 years with acute or convalescent COVID-19. Both conserved end residues are part of each CDR3. The D gene is left open where the match is weak. Only part of the rows carry a size: once, few, many, or a class if the clone is expanded.

d_gene,v_gene,j_gene,abundance,CDR3aa,CDR3nt
TRBD2,TRBV7-2,TRBJ2-7,.,CASSYGGSKSYEQYF,TGTGCCAGCAGCTATGGCGGGAGTAAGTCCTACGAGCAGTACTTC
TRBD1,TRBV29-1,TRBJ2-5,once,CSVEVGTESQETQYF,TGCAGCGTTGAAGTCGGGACAGAGAGCCAAGAGACCCAGTACTTC
TRBD2,TRBV6-2/TRBV6-3,TRBJ2-1,.,CASSSPASGGYNEQFF,TGTGCCAGCAGCTCCCCGGCTAGCGGGGGGTACAATGAGCAGTTCTTC
TRBD2,TRBV7-9,TRBJ2-7,.,CASSLLAGEGYEQYF,TGTGCCAGCAGCTTACTAGCGGGAGAAGGCTACGAGCAGTACTTC
.,TRBV25-1,TRBJ1-6,.,CASSEYSGGSSPLHF,TGTGCCAGCAGTGAATATAGCGGTGGGAGTTCACCCCTCCACTTT
.,TRBV6-2/TRBV6-3,TRBJ1-6,many,CASSYMSGRANSPLHF,TGTGCCAGCAGTTATATGAGCGGGAGAGCTAATTCACCCCTCCACTTT
TRBD2,TRBV19,TRBJ2-3,.,CASSKGLAGPMADTQYF,TGTGCCAGTAGTAAGGGACTAGCGGGCCCGATGGCAGATACGCAGTATTTT
TRBD2,TRBV19,TRBJ2-7,once,CASRPGTTHYEQYF,TGTGCCAGTAGGCCCGGGACTACCCACTACGAGCAGTACTTC
TRBD2,TRBV6-1,TRBJ2-2,.,CASSGGLAGGRVTGELFF,TGTGCCAGCAGTGGGGGACTAGCGGGAGGGAGGGTCACCGGGGAGCTGTTTTTT
TRBD2,TRBV30,TRBJ2-7,.,CAWSGRLAGLLSYEQYF,TGTGCCTGGAGTGGAAGACTAGCGGGCTTACTCTCCTACGAGCAGTACTTC
.,TRBV10-3,TRBJ1-1,.,CAITKNPGDTEAFF,TGTGCCATCACGAAGAATCCCGGGGACACTGAAGCTTTCTTT
TRBD1,TRBV2,TRBJ2-5,.,CASTRTGAETQYF,TGTGCCAGCACTAGGACAGGGGCCGAGACCCAGTACTTC
.,TRBV28,TRBJ2-5,.,CASSTWSGEGAQYF,TGTGCCAGCAGTACATGGTCGGGGGAAGGTGCCCAGTACTTC
TRBD1,TRBV4-1,TRBJ2-3,.,CASSQDSGGQATSTDTQYF,TGCGCCAGCAGCCAAGATAGTGGCGGACAGGCCACTAGCACAGATACGCAGTATTTT
TRBD2,TRBV9,TRBJ2-2,.,CASSFSGENTGELFF,TGTGCCAGCAGCTTTAGCGGGGAAAACACCGGGGAGCTGTTTTTT
.,TRBV15,TRBJ1-3,.,CATSRDRVTNSGNTIYF,TGTGCCACCAGCAGAGATCGTGTGACAAACTCTGGAAACACCATATATTTT
.,TRBV10-3,TRBJ2-7,.,CAISEQRGPEQYF,TGTGCCATCAGTGAGCAAAGGGGTCCCGAGCAGTACTTC
TRBD2,TRBV7-3,TRBJ2-1,.,CASSPLASGSYNEQFF,TGTGCCAGCAGCCCCCTCGCTAGCGGCTCCTACAATGAGCAGTTCTTC
.,TRBV18,TRBJ1-4,.,CASSPTRGSEKLFF,TGTGCCAGCTCACCAACCAGGGGTAGCGAAAAACTGTTTTTT
.,TRBV28,TRBJ1-3,.,CASSLLNPHISGNTIYF,TGTGCCAGCAGTTTATTGAACCCACATATCTCTGGAAACACCATATATTTT
.,TRBV6-5,TRBJ2-3,.,CASRGGTDTQYF,TGTGCCAGCAGAGGGGGCACAGATACGCAGTATTTT
.,TRBV27,TRBJ2-7,.,CASSPRQSPYEQYF,TGTGCCAGCAGTCCTCGACAGAGTCCCTACGAGCAGTACTTC
.,TRBV7-2,TRBJ2-5,.,CASSPAGVGRGTQYF,TGTGCCAGCAGCCCAGCCGGGGTGGGCCGGGGGACCCAGTACTTC
.,TRBV5-5,TRBJ1-6,.,CASSLQFNSPLHF,TGTGCCAGCAGCTTACAGTTTAATTCACCCCTCCACTTT
.,TRBV6-6,TRBJ2-7,.,CASSLRAGEIYEQYF,TGTGCCAGCAGTCTCCGAGCGGGTGAGATATACGAGCAGTACTTC
.,TRBV7-2,TRBJ2-3,.,CASSLGVLPSAQYF,TGTGCCAGCAGCTTAGGTGTGCTTCCGAGCGCGCAGTATTTT
TRBD1,TRBV7-8,TRBJ1-1,.,CASSLDRGNTEAFF,TGTGCCAGCAGCCTCGACAGGGGGAACACTGAAGCTTTCTTT
.,TRBV11-2,TRBJ1-3,once,CASSPLPGMPGNTIYF,TGTGCCAGCAGCCCCTTACCGGGGATGCCTGGAAACACCATATATTTT